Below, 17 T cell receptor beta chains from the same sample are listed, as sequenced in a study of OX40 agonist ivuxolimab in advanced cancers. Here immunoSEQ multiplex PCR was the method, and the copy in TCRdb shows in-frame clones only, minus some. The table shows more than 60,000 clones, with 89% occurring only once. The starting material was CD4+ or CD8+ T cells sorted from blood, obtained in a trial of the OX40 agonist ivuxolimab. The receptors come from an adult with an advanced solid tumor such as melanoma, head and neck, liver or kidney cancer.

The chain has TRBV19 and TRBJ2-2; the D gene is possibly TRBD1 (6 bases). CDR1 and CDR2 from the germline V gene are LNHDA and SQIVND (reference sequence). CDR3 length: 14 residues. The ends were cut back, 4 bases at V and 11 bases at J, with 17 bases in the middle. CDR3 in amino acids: CASSRVTGVGELFF. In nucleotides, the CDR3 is TGTGCCAGTAGTAGGGTGACAGGTGTCGGAGAGCTGTTTTTT. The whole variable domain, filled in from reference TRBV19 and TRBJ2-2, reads DGGITQSPKYLFRKEGQNVTLSCEQNLNHDAMYWYRQDPGQGLRLIYYSQIVNDFQKGDIAEGYSVSREKKESFPLTVTSAQKNPTAFYLCASSRVTGVGELFFGEGSRLTVL.

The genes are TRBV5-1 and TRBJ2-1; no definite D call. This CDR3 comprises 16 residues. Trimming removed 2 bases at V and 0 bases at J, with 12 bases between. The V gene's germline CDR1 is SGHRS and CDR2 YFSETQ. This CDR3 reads CASSFLPDSSYNEQFF. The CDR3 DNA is TGCGCCAGCAGCTTTCTCCCCGATAGCTCCTACAATGAGCAGTTCTTC.

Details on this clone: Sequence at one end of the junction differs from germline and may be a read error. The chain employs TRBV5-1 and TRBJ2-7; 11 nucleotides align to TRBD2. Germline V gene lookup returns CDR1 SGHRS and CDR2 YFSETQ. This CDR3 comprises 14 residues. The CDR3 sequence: CASSPGLAGYEQYF. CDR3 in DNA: TGTGCCAGCAGCCCCGGACTAGCGGGTTACGAGCAGTACTTC.

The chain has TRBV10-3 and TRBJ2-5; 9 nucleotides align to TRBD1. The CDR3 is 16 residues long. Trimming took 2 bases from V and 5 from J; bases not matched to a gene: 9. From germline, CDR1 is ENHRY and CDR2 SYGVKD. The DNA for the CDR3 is TGTGCCATCAGTGAGGGACAGGGGACAGGGAGGGAGACCCAGTACTTC. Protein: CAISEGQGTGRETQYF.

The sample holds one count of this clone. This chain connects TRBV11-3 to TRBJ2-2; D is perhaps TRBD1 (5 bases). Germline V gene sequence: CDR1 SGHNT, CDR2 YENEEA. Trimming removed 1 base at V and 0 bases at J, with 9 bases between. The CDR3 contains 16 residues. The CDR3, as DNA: TGTGCCAGCAGCTTAGGACAGACATCGAACACCGGGGAGCTGTTTTTT. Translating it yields CASSLGQTSNTGELFF.

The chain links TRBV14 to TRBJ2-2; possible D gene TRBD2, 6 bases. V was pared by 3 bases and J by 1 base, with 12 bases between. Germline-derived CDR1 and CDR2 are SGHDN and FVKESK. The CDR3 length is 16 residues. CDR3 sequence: CASSQIGLQNTGELFF. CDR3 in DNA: TGTGCCAGCAGCCAGATTGGACTACAGAACACCGGGGAGCTGTTTTTT.

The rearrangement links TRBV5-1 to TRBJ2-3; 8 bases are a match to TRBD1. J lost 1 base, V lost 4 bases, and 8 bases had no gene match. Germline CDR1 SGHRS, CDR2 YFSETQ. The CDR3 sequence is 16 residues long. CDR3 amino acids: CASSEDRGGGTDTQYF. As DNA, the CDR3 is TGCGCCAGCAGCGAAGACAGGGGAGGTGGCACAGATACGCAGTATTTT.

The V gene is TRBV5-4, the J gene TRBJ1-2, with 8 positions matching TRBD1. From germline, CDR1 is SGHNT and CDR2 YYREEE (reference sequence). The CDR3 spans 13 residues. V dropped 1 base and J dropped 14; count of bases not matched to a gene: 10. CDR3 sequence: CASSLMDRAPPTF. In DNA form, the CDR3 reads TGTGCCAGCAGCTTGATGGACAGGGCCCCCCCAACCTTC. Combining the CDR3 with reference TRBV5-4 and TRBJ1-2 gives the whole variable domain ETGVTQSPTHLIKTRGQQVTLRCSSQSGHNTVSWYQQALGQGPQFIFQYYREEENGRGNFPPRFSGLQFPNYSSELNVNALELDDSALYLCASSLMDRAPPTFGSGTRLTVV.

CDR3 region: CASNRQNYGYTF. CDR3 coding DNA: TGTGCCAGCAATCGACAGAACTATGGCTACACCTTC. J is TRBJ1-2 and V is TRBV5-4; D may be TRBD1 (5 bases). Trimming pared 6 bases from V and 2 bases from J, leaving 8 bases between. The length of the CDR3 is 12 residues. Germline V lookup: CDR1 SGHNT, CDR2 YYREEE (reference sequence).

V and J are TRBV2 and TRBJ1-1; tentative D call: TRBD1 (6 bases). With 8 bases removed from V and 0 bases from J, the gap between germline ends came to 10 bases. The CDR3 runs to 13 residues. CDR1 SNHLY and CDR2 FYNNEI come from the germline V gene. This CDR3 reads CASQTGMNTEAFF. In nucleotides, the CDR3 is TGTGCCAGCCAGACAGGTATGAACACTGAAGCTTTCTTT.

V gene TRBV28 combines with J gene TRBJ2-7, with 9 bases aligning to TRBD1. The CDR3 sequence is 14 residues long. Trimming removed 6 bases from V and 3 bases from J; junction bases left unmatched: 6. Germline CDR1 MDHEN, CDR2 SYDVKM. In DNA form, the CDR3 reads TGTGCCAGCAGACCACCGGGACAGGGCTACGAGCAGTACTTC. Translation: CASRPPGQGYEQYF.

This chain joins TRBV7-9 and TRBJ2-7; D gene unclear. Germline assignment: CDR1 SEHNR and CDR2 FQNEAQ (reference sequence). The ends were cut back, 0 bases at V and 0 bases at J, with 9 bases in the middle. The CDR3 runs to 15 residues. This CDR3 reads CASSLASGLSYEQYF. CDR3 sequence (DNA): TGTGCCAGCAGCTTAGCTTCGGGCCTCTCCTACGAGCAGTACTTC.

The CDR3 coding sequence is TGCGCCAGCAGCCAAGGCAGGGGATCTGGCAATCAGCCCCAGCATTTT. It encodes CASSQGRGSGNQPQHF. J is TRBJ1-5 and V is TRBV4-1, with D perhaps matching TRBD1 (6 bases). CDR1 and CDR2 from the germline V gene are MGHRA and YSYEKL. The CDR3 has 16 residues. Trimming stripped 1 base from V and 2 bases from J, with 12 bases between.

The CDR3 region has the DNA TGTGCCAGCAGCTTAGAGGGACGGGCGAGCTACGAGCAGTACTTC. Translated, it gives CASSLEGRASYEQYF. V is TRBV11-3 and J is TRBJ2-7; D may be TRBD1 or TRBD2 (5 bases each). The CDR3 has 15 residues. V gave up 0 bases and J gave up 3 bases, with 12 bases separating them. The V gene's germline CDR1 is SGHNT and CDR2 YENEEA. The full variable domain, its missing parts supplied by reference TRBV11-3 and TRBJ2-7, is EAGVVQSPRYKIIEKKQPVAFWCNPISGHNTLYWYLQNLGQGPELLIRYENEEAVDDSQLPKDRFSAERLKGVDSTLKIQPAELGDSAVYLCASSLEGRASYEQYFGPGTRLTVT.

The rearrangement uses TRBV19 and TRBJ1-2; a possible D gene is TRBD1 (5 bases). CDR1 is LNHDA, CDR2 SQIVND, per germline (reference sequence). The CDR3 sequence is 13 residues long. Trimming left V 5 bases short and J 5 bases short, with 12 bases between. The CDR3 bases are TGTGCCAGTAGTTATCGGGGGGAGTATGGCTACACCTTC. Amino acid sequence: CASSYRGEYGYTF.

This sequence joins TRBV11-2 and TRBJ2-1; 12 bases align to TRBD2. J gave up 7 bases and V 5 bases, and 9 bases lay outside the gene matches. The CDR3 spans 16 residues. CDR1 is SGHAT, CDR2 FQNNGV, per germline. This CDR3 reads CASSTRASGRVNEQFF. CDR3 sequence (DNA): TGTGCCAGCAGCACCCGGGCTAGCGGGAGGGTGAATGAGCAGTTCTTC.

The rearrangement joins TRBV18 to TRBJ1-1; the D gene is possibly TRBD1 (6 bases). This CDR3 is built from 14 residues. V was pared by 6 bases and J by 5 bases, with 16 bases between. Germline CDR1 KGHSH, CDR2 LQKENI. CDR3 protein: CASSVGRGVTEAFF. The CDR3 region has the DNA TGTGCCAGCTCGGTCGGGAGGGGGGTGACTGAAGCTTTCTTT. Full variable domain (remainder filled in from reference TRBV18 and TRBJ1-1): NAGVMQNPRHLVRRRGQEARLRCSPMKGHSHVYWYRQLPEEGLKFMVYLQKENIIDESGMPKERFSAEFPKEGPSILRIQQVVRGDSAAYFCASSVGRGVTEAFFGQGTRLTVV.